These T cell receptor beta chains were read from a single sample in a study of monozygotic twins with inflammatory bowel disease. Following a re-call of the 5' RACE reads, TCRdb has one entry per CDR3 protein and lacks DNA. The repertoire table contains more than 95,000 distinct CDR3 sequences. The sequenced sample consisted of blood. These receptors came from a human donor with ulcerative colitis or Crohn's disease, or a healthy co-twin of an affected twin (not recorded which). The CDR3 runs from the conserved cysteine through the conserved F or W. The order of the fields is CDR3 protein, J gene, V gene.

CASRGHTGAQYF,TRBJ2-5,TRBV5-1
CASSLGTSGTFPEQFF,TRBJ2-1,TRBV7-2
CASSLRGMDEQFF,TRBJ2-1,TRBV5-1
CASSSGISNQPQHF,TRBJ1-5,TRBV18
CASSLVNGNQETQYF,TRBJ2-5,TRBV5-1
CASNLAGGDEQFF,TRBJ2-1,TRBV5-1
CASRSNTLPFTDTQYF,TRBJ2-3,TRBV2
CASSPGTSGTNTQYF,TRBJ2-3,TRBV7-9
CSVGQAPNEKLFF,TRBJ1-4,TRBV29-1
CASSFGQRNQPQHF,TRBJ1-5,TRBV6-2/TRBV6-3
CASSTRGSGTADSPLHF,TRBJ1-6,TRBV18
CASSLQGTITEAFF,TRBJ1-1,TRBV5-5
CASSSGGGGNQPQHF,TRBJ1-5,TRBV10-2
CASSEGVIRNYGYTF,TRBJ1-2,TRBV6-1
CASSSPAGMNTEAFF,TRBJ1-1,TRBV7-9
CASSPRQGRTEAFF,TRBJ1-1,TRBV12-3/TRBV12-4
CASSLRQGTGYTF,TRBJ1-2,TRBV5-6
CATPPGGPQYF,TRBJ2-3,TRBV27
CASSPWDRAAGELFF,TRBJ2-2,TRBV18
CASSQGRITGELFF,TRBJ2-2,TRBV3-1
CASSPHSYNEQFF,TRBJ2-1,TRBV7-3
CASSQGQGLWEPQHF,TRBJ1-5,TRBV4-2
CATSDQGTAYEQYF,TRBJ2-7,TRBV24-1
CASRPQGRTASSYEQYF,TRBJ2-7,TRBV19
CASRKTGRSYNEQFF,TRBJ2-1,TRBV12-3/TRBV12-4